Below, one TCR beta chain is given with its context. The entry originates in a study of control samples from healthy donors and cancer patients. The table came from immunoSEQ multiplex PCR; TCRdb's copy has only in-frame clones and leaves some out. The repertoire holds about 130,000 clones, with about 90% as singletons. This CDR3 spans 15 amino acids. The germline CDR1 and CDR2 sequences are SGHNT and YYREEE (reference sequence). Unmatched junction bases numbered 6, after V lost 0 bases and J lost 5 bases. The TCR originated in a man between 18 and 35 years old in good health. Material for sequencing was blood. The chain employs TRBV5-4 and TRBJ2-3; 7 bases are a match to TRBD2. The CDR3 reads CASSLGEGRVDTQYF. In DNA form, the CDR3 reads TGTGCCAGCAGCTTGGGGGAGGGCCGTGTAGATACGCAGTATTTT. The full variable domain, in which reference TRBV5-4 and TRBJ2-3 provide the parts outside the CDR3, is ETGVTQSPTHLIKTRGQQVTLRCSSQSGHNTVSWYQQALGQGPQFIFQYYREEENGRGNFPPRFSGLQFPNYSSELNVNALELDDSALYLCASSLGEGRVDTQYFGPGTRLTVL.